This T cell receptor beta chain was identified during a study of CD8 T cells in cerebrospinal fluid in Alzheimer's disease. Study information: CSF T cell clonal expansion was assessed by plate-based nested PCR and droplet-based sequencing.

This clonotype is classed as medium-sized by frequency. Its antigen is unknown. Findings of the study overall: EBV-specific clones were neither the most expanded nor enriched in Alzheimer's patients.

The CDR3 loop spans 14 amino acids. CDR1 is MDHEN, CDR2 SYDVKM, per germline. CSF cells underwent 10X single-cell V(D)J and 5' gene-expression profiling. TCRdb re-analyzed the 10x single-cell sequencing reads; it lists each CDR3 protein once, without DNA. This sample's table has about 990 distinct CDR3 sequences. Source material: cerebrospinal fluid. The chain recombines TRBV28 with TRBJ1-3. The source of this sequence is a human donor in good health. This CDR3 reads CASRPPTRGHTIYF.